This T cell receptor beta chain is drawn from a study of shared T cell receptors in the human thymus. TCRdb's table, derived via immunoSEQ multiplex PCR, lists solely in-frame clones and lacks some. The sample holds 600,000 or so clones, 80% to 90% seen once. Germline V gene data show CDR1 as MNHEY and CDR2 as SMNVEV (reference sequence). The CDR3 is made up of 19 amino acids. V was clipped by 4 bases and J by 2 bases; unmatched bases: 20. The same sample was also used in a study of human thymus T cells. As that study records: Corrective surgery for congenital heart defects was being performed on the healthy Finnish infants who served as donors. Resections removed during corrective heart surgery provided the thymus tissue used. Repertoires sampled from thymus and blood appeared biased in V and J gene usage. Reports from related research described highly overlapping thymic repertoires among unrelated individuals.

The origin of this receptor is a boy younger than two with a congenital heart defect. The chain recombines TRBV27 with TRBJ2-7; TRBD1 aligns across 7 bases. Sequenced material: thymocytes. CDR3 nucleotides: TGTGCCAGCAGTTACGGCACCCCTTCCAAAGAGACAGGGACCTACGAGCAGTACTTC. It yields the protein CASSYGTPSKETGTYEQYF.